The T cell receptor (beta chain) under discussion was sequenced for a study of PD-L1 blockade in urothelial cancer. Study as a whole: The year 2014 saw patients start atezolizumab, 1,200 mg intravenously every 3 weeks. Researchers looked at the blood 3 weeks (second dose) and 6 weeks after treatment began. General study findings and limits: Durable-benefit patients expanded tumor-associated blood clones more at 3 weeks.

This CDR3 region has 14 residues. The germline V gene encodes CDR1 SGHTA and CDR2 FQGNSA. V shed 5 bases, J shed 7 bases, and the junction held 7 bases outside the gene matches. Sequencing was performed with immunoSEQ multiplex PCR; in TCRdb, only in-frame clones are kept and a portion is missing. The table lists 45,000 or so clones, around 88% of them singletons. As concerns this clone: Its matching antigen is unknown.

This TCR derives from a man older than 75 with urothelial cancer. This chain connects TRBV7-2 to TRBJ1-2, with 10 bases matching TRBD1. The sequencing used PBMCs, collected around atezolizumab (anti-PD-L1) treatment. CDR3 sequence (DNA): TGTGCCAGCAGCCCGGAGACAGGGGGCCTTGGCTACACCTTC. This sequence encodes CASSPETGGLGYTF.